This paragraph covers one T cell receptor (beta chain) sequence. The data stem from a study of shared clonotypes between healthy human individuals. Profiling relied on immunoSEQ multiplex PCR, and the TCRdb table lists in-frame clones only, not all of them. In the table there are around 700,000 clones, about 91% of which are singletons. Germline CDR1 reads GTSNPN; CDR2 reads SVGIG (reference sequence). This CDR3 spans 13 amino acids. V shed 8 bases and J 3 bases; nucleotides not matched to a gene: 6. Naivety among CD8 cells was defined by CD45RO negativity and positive CCR7 selection, thereby excluding terminally differentiated effector memory CD45RA+ cells.

The clonotype originates from a young man in good health. The sequenced sample consisted of naive CD8+ T cells sorted from blood. J is TRBJ1-1 and V is TRBV30, with TRBD1 matching over 10 bases. The CDR3 spells CAEWDRGYTEAFF. The CDR3 nucleotides read TGTGCCGAATGGGACAGGGGTTACACTGAAGCTTTCTTT.